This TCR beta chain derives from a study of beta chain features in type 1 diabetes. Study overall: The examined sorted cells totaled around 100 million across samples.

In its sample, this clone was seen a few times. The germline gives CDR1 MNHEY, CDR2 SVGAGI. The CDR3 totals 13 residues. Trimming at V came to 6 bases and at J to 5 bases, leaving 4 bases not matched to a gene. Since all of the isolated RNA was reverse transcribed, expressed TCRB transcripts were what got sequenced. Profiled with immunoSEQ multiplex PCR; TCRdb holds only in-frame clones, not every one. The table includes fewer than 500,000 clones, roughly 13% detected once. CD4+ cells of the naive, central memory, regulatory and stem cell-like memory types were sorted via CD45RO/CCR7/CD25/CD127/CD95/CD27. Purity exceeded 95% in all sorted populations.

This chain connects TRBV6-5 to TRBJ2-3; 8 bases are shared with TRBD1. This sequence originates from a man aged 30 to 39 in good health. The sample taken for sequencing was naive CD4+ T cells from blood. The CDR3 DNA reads TGTGCCAGCAGAGGACAGGGAGTAGATACGCAGTATTTT. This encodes CASRGQGVDTQYF.